Each of the 23 T cell receptor beta chains below was sequenced from the same sample in a study of cytomegalovirus exposure and HLA in healthy donors. 60 Vbeta and 13 Jbeta primers were used in PCR. Profiling relied on immunoSEQ multiplex PCR, and the TCRdb table lists in-frame clones only, not all of them. Among 200,000 to 300,000 clones, around 76% were seen once, and the ten largest hold 5.4%. Sequencing was done on a sample of PBMCs. These TCRs come from a woman in her thirties or forties in good health and CMV-seropositive.

V gene TRBV10-2 combines with J gene TRBJ2-4; maybe TRBD1 (5 bases). Trimming shortened V by 0 bases and J by 3 bases, and 12 bases separated the two germline ends. In germline, CDR1 is WSHSY, CDR2 SAAADI. This CDR3 region has 16 residues. This CDR3 is CASSESWQGSKNIQYF. Here the CDR3 DNA reads TGCGCCAGCAGTGAGTCGTGGCAGGGCAGCAAAAACATTCAGTACTTC.

V and J are TRBV29-1 and TRBJ1-2, with D perhaps matching TRBD1 (5 bases). This CDR3 region has 13 residues. Germline V gene data show CDR1 as SQVTM and CDR2 as ANQGSEA. V was shortened by 3 bases and J by 8 bases, with 16 bases between the two germline ends. The CDR3 here is CSVDTRVLGGYTF. The CDR3 bases are TGCAGCGTTGACACCAGGGTCCTGGGCGGCTACACCTTC.

The CDR3 sequence: CASSVLQGGSTDTQYF. The CDR3, as DNA: TGCGCCAGCAGTGTGCTACAGGGAGGGAGCACAGATACGCAGTATTTT. V and J are TRBV10-1 and TRBJ2-3, with D perhaps TRBD2 (7 bases). Trimming took 4 bases from V and 0 from J, leaving 14 bases between them. The CDR3 consists of 16 residues. Germline V gene lookup returns CDR1 WNHNN and CDR2 SYGVQD (reference sequence).

V and J are TRBV6-1 and TRBJ2-7, with D perhaps TRBD2 (6 bases). The CDR3 is made up of 15 amino acids. CDR1 and CDR2 from the germline V gene are MNHNS and SASEGT. V was cut by 4 bases and J by 0 bases, with 13 bases left in between. For the CDR3, the DNA is TGTGCCAGCAGTGCTGACGGGAGTCTCTCCTACGAGCAGTACTTC. Its translation is CASSADGSLSYEQYF.

The gene calls are TRBV7-3 and TRBJ1-1, with D possibly TRBD1 on 5 matching bases. The CDR3 is 13 residues long. Trimming left V 3 bases short and J 4 bases short, with 9 bases between. Germline loops: CDR1 SGHTA, CDR2 FQGTGA. The CDR3 region has the DNA TGTGCCAGCAGCTTCGGGGGAGGCACTGAAGCTTTCTTT. It encodes CASSFGGGTEAFF.

The chain couples TRBV9 to TRBJ1-6; tentatively, D is TRBD1 (6 bases). CDR1 is SGDLS, CDR2 YYNGEE, per germline. The V gene lost 3 bases and the J gene lost 6 bases, with 10 bases spanning the gap. The CDR3 consists of 14 residues. The CDR3 region is CASSAYRANSPLHF. The CDR3 coding sequence is TGTGCCAGCAGCGCCTACAGGGCTAATTCACCCCTCCACTTT. Full variable domain (rest looked up from reference TRBV9 and TRBJ1-6): DSGVTQTPKHLITATGQRVTLRCSPRSGDLSVYWYQQSLDQGLQFLIQYYNGEERAKGNILERFSAQQFPDLHSELNLSSLELGDSALYFCASSAYRANSPLHFGNGTRLTVT.

CDR3 amino acids: CASSSDWPSYEQYF. The CDR3 DNA reads TGTGCCAGCAGTTCGGACTGGCCCTCCTACGAGCAGTACTTC. V gene TRBV27 combines with J gene TRBJ2-7; the D gene is possibly TRBD2 (5 bases). This CDR3 comprises 14 residues. Trimming stripped 4 bases from V and 0 bases from J, with 10 bases between. Germline V lookup: CDR1 MNHEY, CDR2 SMNVEV (reference sequence).

This clone has more than one count but fewer than ten. V gene TRBV19 combines with J gene TRBJ2-2, with 9 bases matching TRBD1. Germline assignment: CDR1 LNHDA and CDR2 SQIVND (reference sequence). Trimming at V came to 5 bases and at J to 3 bases, leaving 4 bases not matched to a gene. CDR3 length: 15 amino acids. The CDR3 loop reads CASSPTGGDTGELFF. CDR3 nucleotides: TGTGCCAGTAGTCCGACAGGGGGAGACACCGGGGAGCTGTTTTTT.

The chain recombines TRBV11-2 with TRBJ1-6, with D perhaps TRBD1 (5 bases). The CDR3 contains 15 residues. V lost 1 base to trimming and J lost 5 bases, with 9 bases between them. Germline CDR1 and CDR2: SGHAT and FQNNGV. The CDR3: CASSLGVTDNSPLHF. CDR3 DNA sequence: TGTGCCAGCAGCTTAGGGGTGACAGATAATTCACCCCTCCACTTT.

Only one count was recorded for this clone. The rearrangement joins TRBV30 to TRBJ1-2; maybe TRBD1 (5 bases). V was clipped by 1 base and J by 7 bases, with 13 bases between them. The CDR3 contains 13 residues. Germline CDR1 reads GTSNPN; CDR2 reads SVGIG (reference sequence). The CDR3 nucleotides read TGTGCCTGGAGTGGTGTGGGGGGGGGTGGCTACACCTTC. Amino acid sequence: CAWSGVGGGGYTF.

This chain connects TRBV27 to TRBJ1-2, with unresolved D. V dropped 5 bases and J dropped 5 bases, with 9 bases sitting between them. This CDR3 is built from 12 residues. Germline V CDR1 and CDR2: MNHEY, SMNVEV (reference sequence). CDR3 residues: CASSPAGYGYTF. The CDR3, as DNA: TGTGCCAGCAGTCCGGCGGGTTATGGCTACACCTTC.

The chain couples TRBV9 to TRBJ2-5, with D possibly being TRBD2 (5 bases). Trimming took off 3 bases at V and 3 bases at J, with 9 bases between the two ends. The CDR3 covers 13 residues. Per germline, CDR1 SGDLS and CDR2 YYNGEE. DNA for the CDR3: TGTGCCAGCAGCGAGCAGACTAAAGAGACCCAGTACTTC. Its protein product is CASSEQTKETQYF. The variable domain in full, with the rest retrieved from reference TRBV9 and TRBJ2-5, is DSGVTQTPKHLITATGQRVTLRCSPRSGDLSVYWYQQSLDQGLQFLIQYYNGEERAKGNILERFSAQQFPDLHSELNLSSLELGDSALYFCASSEQTKETQYFGPGTRLLVL.

This chain links TRBV19 with TRBJ1-6; D is unresolved. Trimming took off 5 bases at V and 0 bases at J, with 11 bases between the two ends. There are 16 residues in the CDR3. Germline lookup yields CDR1 LNHDA and CDR2 SQIVND (reference sequence). CDR3 DNA: TGTGCCAGTAGTGCGTTATCGAGCTCCTATAATTCACCCCTCCACTTT. Its translation: CASSALSSSYNSPLHF.

This clone was observed a handful of times. J is TRBJ1-2 and V is TRBV30; D remains unclear. Germline lookup yields CDR1 GTSNPN and CDR2 SVGIG (reference sequence). This CDR3 spans 11 amino acids. The V and J ends lost 2 bases and 7 bases respectively, with 8 bases between them. CDR3 DNA sequence: TGTGCCTGGAGTACGGGGAGTGGCTACACCTTC. This translates into CAWSTGSGYTF.

This clone has only a few counts. The V gene is TRBV18, the J gene TRBJ1-1; D might be TRBD1 (6 bases). V was shortened by 6 bases and J by 8 bases, with 16 bases between the two germline ends. Per germline, CDR1 KGHSH and CDR2 LQKENI. The CDR3 sequence is 13 residues long. The chain's CDR3 is CASSPRTDAEAFF. CDR3 in DNA: TGTGCCAGCTCCCCCCGGACAGACGCGGAAGCTTTCTTT.

This clone was detected only a few times. The gene calls are TRBV19 and TRBJ2-1; a weak D match, TRBD2 (6 bases). Deletions cut 1 base from V and 10 bases from J, with 11 bases between. The CDR3 runs to 13 residues. Germline V gene lookup returns CDR1 LNHDA and CDR2 SQIVND (reference sequence). In DNA form, the CDR3 reads TGTGCCAGTAGTATAGGGGAGCGGGCAGAGCAGTTCTTC. This encodes CASSIGERAEQFF.

Only one count was recorded for this clone. V usage is TRBV11-1 and J usage is TRBJ2-7; 11 nucleotides match TRBD2. V trimming: 5 bases; J trimming: 2 bases; junction bases outside the gene matches: 5. This CDR3 is built from 15 residues. CDR1 is SGHAT and CDR2 is FQDESV in the germline V gene (reference sequence). This CDR3 is CASSQIAGGTYEQYF. The CDR3 bases are TGTGCCAGCAGCCAGATAGCGGGAGGGACCTACGAGCAGTACTTC.

The chain is built from TRBV10-1 and TRBJ1-1; TRBD1 is a possible D gene (6 bases). Germline V gives CDR1 WNHNN, CDR2 SYGVQD (reference sequence). Trimming took off 4 bases at V and 3 bases at J, with 18 bases between the two ends. The CDR3 totals 16 residues. In DNA form, the CDR3 reads TGCGCCAGCAGTGGAGGAACAGGGCCAGTGGACACTGAAGCTTTCTTT. Its protein product is CASSGGTGPVDTEAFF.

Points on this clone: The sample carries other DNA sequences with the same CDR3. The CDR3 coding sequence is TGTGCCAGCAGCCAAGACCGGAATCAGCCCCAGCATTTT. Residues: CASSQDRNQPQHF. V and J are TRBV14 and TRBJ1-5, with D unclear. CDR1 SGHDN and CDR2 FVKESK come from the germline V gene. The CDR3 consists of 13 residues. V gave up 0 bases and J gave up 4 bases, with 4 bases separating them.

This clone was counted only a few times. The sample has other DNA sequences that encode this CDR3 too. The chain links TRBV20-1 to TRBJ1-1; D gene uncertain. There are 10 residues in the CDR3. Germline V gene sequence: CDR1 DFQATT, CDR2 SNEGSKA (reference sequence). With 3 bases removed from V and 5 bases from J, the gap between germline ends came to 4 bases. CDR3 DNA: TGCAGTGCTAGGCGGACTGAAGCTTTCTTT. The encoded protein is CSARRTEAFF.

The chain couples TRBV6-5 to TRBJ2-1; 8 nucleotides line up with TRBD1. CDR1 is MNHEY and CDR2 is SVGAGI in the germline V gene. After removal of 5 bases from V and 5 bases from J, the junction contained 5 bases not matched to a gene. The CDR3 is 14 residues long. The CDR3 region is CASSHRGFDNEQFF. The CDR3 DNA follows: TGTGCCAGCAGTCACAGGGGGTTCGACAATGAGCAGTTCTTC.

This clone was counted once. J is TRBJ1-1 and V is TRBV5-1, with TRBD1 identical over 8 bases. After removal of 3 bases from V and 4 bases from J, the junction contained 8 bases not matched to a gene. This CDR3 spans 15 amino acids. CDR1 SGHRS and CDR2 YFSETQ come from the germline V gene. The CDR3 DNA follows: TGCGCCAGCAGCTCCGGACAGGGAAGTATCACTGAAGCTTTCTTT. Translation: CASSSGQGSITEAFF.

This rearrangement joins TRBV2 to TRBJ2-3; no clear D. The CDR3 is made up of 11 amino acids. Trimming removed 6 bases at V and 6 bases at J, with 7 bases between. The V gene's germline CDR1 is SNHLY and CDR2 FYNNEI. The CDR3, as DNA: TGTGCCAGCAGGTTTAGTGATACGCAGTATTTT. This translates into CASRFSDTQYF.